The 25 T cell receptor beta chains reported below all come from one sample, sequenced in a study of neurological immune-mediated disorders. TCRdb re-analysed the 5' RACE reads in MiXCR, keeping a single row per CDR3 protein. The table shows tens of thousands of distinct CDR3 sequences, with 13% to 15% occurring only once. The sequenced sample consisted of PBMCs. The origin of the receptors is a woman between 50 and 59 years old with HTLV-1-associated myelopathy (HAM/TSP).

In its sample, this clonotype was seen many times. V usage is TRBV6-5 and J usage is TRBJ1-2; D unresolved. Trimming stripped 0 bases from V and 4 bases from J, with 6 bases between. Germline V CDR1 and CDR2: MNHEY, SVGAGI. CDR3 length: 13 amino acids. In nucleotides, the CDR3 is TGTGCCAGCAGTTACTCACAGAGCTATGGCTACACCTTC. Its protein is CASSYSQSYGYTF.

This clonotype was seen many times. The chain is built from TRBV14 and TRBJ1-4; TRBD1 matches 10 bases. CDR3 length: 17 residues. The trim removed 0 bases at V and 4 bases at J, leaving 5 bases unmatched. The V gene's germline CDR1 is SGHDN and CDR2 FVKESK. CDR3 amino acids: CASSQEGQGTFNEKLFF. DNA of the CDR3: TGTGCCAGCAGCCAAGAGGGACAGGGGACCTTTAATGAAAAACTGTTTTTT.

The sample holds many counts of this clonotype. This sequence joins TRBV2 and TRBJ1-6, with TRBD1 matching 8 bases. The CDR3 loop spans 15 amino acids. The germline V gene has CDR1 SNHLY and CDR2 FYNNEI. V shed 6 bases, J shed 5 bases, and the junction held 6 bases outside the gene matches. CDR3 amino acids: CASSVQGVDNSPLHF. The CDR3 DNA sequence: TGTGCCAGCAGCGTACAGGGGGTTGATAATTCACCCCTCCACTTT. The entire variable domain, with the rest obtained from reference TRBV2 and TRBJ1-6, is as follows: EPEVTQTPSHQVTQMGQEVILRCVPISNHLYFYWYRQILGQKVEFLVSFYNNEISEKSEIFDDQFSVERPDGSNFTLKIRSTKLEDSAMYFCASSVQGVDNSPLHFGNGTRLTVT.

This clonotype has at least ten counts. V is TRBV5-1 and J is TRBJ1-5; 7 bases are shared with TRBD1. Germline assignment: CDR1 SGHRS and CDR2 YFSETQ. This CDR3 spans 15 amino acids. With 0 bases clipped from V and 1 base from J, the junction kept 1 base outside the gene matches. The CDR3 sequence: CASSLAGGSNQPQHF. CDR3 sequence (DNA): TGCGCCAGCAGCTTGGCAGGGGGGAGCAATCAGCCCCAGCATTTT. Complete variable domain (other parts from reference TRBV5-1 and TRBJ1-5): KAGVTQTPRYLIKTRGQQVTLSCSPISGHRSVSWYQQTPGQGLQFLFEYFSETQRNKGNFPGRFSGRQFSNSRSEMNVSTLELGDSALYLCASSLAGGSNQPQHFGDGTRLSIL.

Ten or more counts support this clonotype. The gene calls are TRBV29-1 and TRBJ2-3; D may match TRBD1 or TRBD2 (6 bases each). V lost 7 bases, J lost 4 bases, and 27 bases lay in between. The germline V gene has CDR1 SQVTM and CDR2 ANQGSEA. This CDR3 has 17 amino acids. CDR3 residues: CSALILPKGGLADTQYF. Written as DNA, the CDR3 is TGCAGCGCCCTGATCCTTCCTAAGGGGGGCCTCGCAGATACGCAGTATTTT.

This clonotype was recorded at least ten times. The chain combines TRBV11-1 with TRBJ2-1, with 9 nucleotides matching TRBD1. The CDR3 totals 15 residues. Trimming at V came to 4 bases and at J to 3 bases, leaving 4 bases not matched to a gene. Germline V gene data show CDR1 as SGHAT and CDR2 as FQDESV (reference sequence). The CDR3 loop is CASSSDRGVYNEQFF. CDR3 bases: TGTGCCAGCAGCTCGGACAGGGGAGTCTACAATGAGCAGTTCTTC.

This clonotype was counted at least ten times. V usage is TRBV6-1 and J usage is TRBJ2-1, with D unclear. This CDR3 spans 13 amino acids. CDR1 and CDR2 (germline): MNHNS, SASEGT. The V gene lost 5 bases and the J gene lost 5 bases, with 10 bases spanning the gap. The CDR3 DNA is TGTGCCAGCAGTCCCCCGGGCCACAATGAGCAGTTCTTC. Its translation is CASSPPGHNEQFF.

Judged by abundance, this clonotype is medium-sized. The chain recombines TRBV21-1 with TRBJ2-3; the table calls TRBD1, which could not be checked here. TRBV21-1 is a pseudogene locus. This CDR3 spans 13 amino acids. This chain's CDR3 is CASSTPGVDTQYF. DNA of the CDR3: TGTGCCAGCAGCACCCCAGGGGTGGATACGCAGTATTTT.

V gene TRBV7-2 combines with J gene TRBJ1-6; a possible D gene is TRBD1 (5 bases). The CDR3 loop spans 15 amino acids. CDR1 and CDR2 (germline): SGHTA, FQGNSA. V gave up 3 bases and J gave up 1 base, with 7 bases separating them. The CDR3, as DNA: TGTGCCAGCAGCTTGCAGGGTTCCTATAATTCACCCCTCCACTTT. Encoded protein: CASSLQGSYNSPLHF. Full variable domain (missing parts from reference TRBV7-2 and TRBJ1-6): GAGVSQSPSNKVTEKGKDVELRCDPISGHTALYWYRQSLGQGLEFLIYFQGNSAPDKSGLPSDRFSAERTGGSVSTLTIQRTQQEDSAVYLCASSLQGSYNSPLHFGNGTRLTVT.

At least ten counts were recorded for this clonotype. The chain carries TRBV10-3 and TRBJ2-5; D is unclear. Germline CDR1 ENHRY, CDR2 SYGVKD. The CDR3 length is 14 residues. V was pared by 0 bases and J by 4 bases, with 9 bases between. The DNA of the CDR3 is TGTGCCATCAGTGAGTCTAATGGTGGAGAGACCCAGTACTTC. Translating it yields CAISESNGGETQYF.

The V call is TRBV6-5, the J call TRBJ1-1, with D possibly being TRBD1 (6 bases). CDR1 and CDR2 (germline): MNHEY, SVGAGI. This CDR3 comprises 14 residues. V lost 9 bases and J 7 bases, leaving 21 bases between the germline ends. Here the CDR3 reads CASNRQWLRGEAFF. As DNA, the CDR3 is TGTGCCAGTAATCGACAGTGGCTCAGGGGTGAAGCTTTCTTT.

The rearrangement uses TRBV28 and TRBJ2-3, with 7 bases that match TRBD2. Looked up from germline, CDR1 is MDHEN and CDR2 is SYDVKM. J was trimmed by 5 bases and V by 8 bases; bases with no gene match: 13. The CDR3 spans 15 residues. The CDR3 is CASGPSGLGEDTQYF. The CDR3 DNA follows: TGTGCCAGCGGCCCTAGCGGCCTCGGGGAAGATACGCAGTATTTT.

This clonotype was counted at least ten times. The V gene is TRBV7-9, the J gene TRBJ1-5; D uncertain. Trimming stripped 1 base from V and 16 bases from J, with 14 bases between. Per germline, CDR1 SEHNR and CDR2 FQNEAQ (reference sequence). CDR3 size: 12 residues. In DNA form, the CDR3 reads TGTGCCAGCAGCTTAGGCGACACCCCCTATCATTTT. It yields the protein CASSLGDTPYHF.

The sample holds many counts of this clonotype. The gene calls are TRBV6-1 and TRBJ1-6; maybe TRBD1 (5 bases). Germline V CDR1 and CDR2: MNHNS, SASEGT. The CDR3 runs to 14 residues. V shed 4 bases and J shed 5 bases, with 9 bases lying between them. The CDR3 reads CASSGGGDNSPLHF. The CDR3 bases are TGTGCCAGCAGTGGCGGGGGTGATAATTCACCCCTCCACTTT.

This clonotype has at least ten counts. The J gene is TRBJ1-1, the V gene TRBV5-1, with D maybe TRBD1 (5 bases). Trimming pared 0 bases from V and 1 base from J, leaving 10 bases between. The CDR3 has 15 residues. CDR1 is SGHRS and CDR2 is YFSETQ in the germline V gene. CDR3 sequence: CASSLGDRENTEAFF. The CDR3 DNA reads TGCGCCAGCAGCTTGGGAGACAGAGAGAACACTGAAGCTTTCTTT.

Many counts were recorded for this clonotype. This chain's CDR3 is CASSSGSIAEAFF. The DNA of the CDR3 is TGTGCCAGCAGCTCGGGGAGTATCGCTGAAGCTTTCTTT. V usage is TRBV3-1 and J usage is TRBJ1-1, with unresolved D. The CDR3 covers 13 residues. Trimming stripped 5 bases from V and 6 bases from J, with 13 bases between. Germline CDR1 LGHDT, CDR2 YNNKEL (reference sequence).

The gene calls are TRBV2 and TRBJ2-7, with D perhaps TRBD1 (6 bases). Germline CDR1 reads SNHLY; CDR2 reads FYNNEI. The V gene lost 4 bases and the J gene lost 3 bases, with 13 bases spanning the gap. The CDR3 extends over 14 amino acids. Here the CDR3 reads CASSGARGYYEQYF. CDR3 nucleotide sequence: TGTGCCAGCAGTGGAGCCAGGGGCTACTACGAGCAGTACTTC.

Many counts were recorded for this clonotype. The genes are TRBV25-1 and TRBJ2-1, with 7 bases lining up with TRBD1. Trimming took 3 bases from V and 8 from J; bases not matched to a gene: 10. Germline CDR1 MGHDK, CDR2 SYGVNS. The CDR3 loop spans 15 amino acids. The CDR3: CASSERRGRVYEQFF. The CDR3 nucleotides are TGTGCCAGCAGTGAGCGTAGGGGGCGAGTCTATGAGCAGTTCTTC.

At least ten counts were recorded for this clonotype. The CDR3, as DNA: TGCGCCAGCAGCTTGGCCGGACAAACGGGCTATGGCTACACCTTC. Amino acid sequence: CASSLAGQTGYGYTF. The V and J genes are TRBV5-1 and TRBJ1-2, with D perhaps matching TRBD1 (5 bases). The V end lost 0 bases, the J end lost 4 bases, and 13 bases lay between the germline ends. The CDR3 runs to 15 residues. Per germline, CDR1 SGHRS and CDR2 YFSETQ.

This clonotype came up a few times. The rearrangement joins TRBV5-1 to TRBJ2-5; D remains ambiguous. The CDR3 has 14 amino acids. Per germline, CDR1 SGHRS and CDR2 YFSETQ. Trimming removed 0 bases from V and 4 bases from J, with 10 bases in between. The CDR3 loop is CASSLAVDRETQYF. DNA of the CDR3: TGCGCCAGCAGCTTGGCCGTTGACCGAGAGACCCAGTACTTC.

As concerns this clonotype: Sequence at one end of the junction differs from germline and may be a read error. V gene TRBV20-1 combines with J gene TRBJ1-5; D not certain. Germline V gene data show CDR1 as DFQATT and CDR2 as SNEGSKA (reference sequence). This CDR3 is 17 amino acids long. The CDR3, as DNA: TGCAGTGCCAGAGATCCTACTCTGGTTTTTGGCAATCAGCCCCAGCATTTT. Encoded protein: CSARDPTLVFGNQPQHF.

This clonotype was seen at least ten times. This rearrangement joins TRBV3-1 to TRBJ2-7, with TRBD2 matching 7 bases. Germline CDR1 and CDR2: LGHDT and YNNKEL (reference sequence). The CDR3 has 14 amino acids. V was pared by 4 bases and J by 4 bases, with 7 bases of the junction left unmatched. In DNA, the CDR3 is TGTGCCAGCAGCCCTAGCGGCTTCGGGTACGAGCAGTACTTC. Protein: CASSPSGFGYEQYF.

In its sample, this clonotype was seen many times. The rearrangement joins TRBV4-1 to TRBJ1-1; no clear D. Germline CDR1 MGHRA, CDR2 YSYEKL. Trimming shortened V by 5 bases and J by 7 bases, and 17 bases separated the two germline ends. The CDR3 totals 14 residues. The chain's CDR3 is CASSSPIPGSEAFF. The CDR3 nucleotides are TGCGCCAGCAGCTCCCCGATCCCAGGCAGTGAAGCTTTCTTT.

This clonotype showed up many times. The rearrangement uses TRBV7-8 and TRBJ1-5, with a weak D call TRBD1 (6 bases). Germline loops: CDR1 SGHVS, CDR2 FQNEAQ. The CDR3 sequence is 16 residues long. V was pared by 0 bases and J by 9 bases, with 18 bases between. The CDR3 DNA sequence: TGTGCCAGCAGCTTAGCATGGAGGGGGTATGATCGGCCCCAGCATTTT. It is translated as CASSLAWRGYDRPQHF.

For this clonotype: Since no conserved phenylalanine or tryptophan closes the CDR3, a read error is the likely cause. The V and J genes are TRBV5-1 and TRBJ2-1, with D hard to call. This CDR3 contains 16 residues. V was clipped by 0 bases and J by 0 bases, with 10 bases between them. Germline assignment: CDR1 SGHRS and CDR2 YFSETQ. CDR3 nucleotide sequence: TGCGCCAGCAGCTTGGGGTTTATCGGCTCCTACAATGAGCAGTTCTTA. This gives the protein CASSLGFIGSYNEQFL.